These 13 T cell receptor beta chains share one sample of origin, sequenced in a study of shared clonotypes between healthy human individuals. Generated by immunoSEQ multiplex PCR, the TCRdb table keeps only in-frame clones and is missing some. The table records more than 1,200,000 clones, 97% to 99% of them present only once. Sequences were obtained from naive CD4+ T cells sorted from blood. Indicated subset: CD45RA+ positively selected. These receptor sequences come from a man under 40 in good health.

This chain links TRBV5-1 with TRBJ2-7; 8 bases are a match to TRBD2. Unmatched junction bases numbered 5, after V lost 0 bases and J lost 6 bases. CDR1 is SGHRS and CDR2 is YFSETQ in the germline V gene. The CDR3 consists of 14 residues. The CDR3 DNA reads as TGCGCCAGCAGCTTGGGGCGGAGCGGGAGCGAGCAGTACTTC. Residues: CASSLGRSGSEQYF.

The V and J genes are TRBV5-1 and TRBJ2-1, with TRBD1 matching over 9 bases. CDR3 length: 20 amino acids. Germline CDR1 is SGHRS and CDR2 is YFSETQ. Trimming took 0 bases from V and 1 from J; bases not matched to a gene: 14. CDR3 sequence reads: CASSLETGGVIGISYNEQFF. The CDR3 nucleotides read TGCGCCAGCAGCTTGGAGACAGGGGGAGTGATCGGGATATCCTACAATGAGCAGTTCTTC.

Note on this clone: This sample also contains other DNA sequences that code for the same CDR3. The genes are TRBV7-9 and TRBJ2-7; perhaps TRBD1 as D (5 bases). The CDR3 totals 13 residues. Germline CDR1 reads SEHNR; CDR2 reads FQNEAQ (reference sequence). Trimming removed 0 bases from V and 3 bases from J, with 6 bases in between. Written as DNA, the CDR3 is TGTGCCAGCAGCTTAGCAGGGGTCTACGAGCAGTACTTC. It codes for CASSLAGVYEQYF.

This sequence joins TRBV6-6 and TRBJ2-2, with 13 bases lining up with TRBD2. This CDR3 has 16 amino acids. V dropped 5 bases and J dropped 7; count of bases not matched to a gene: 7. CDR1 is MNHNY, CDR2 SVGAGI, per germline (reference sequence). The CDR3 reads CASSRTSGSGNGELFF. The CDR3 coding sequence is TGTGCCAGCAGTCGGACTAGCGGGAGTGGGAACGGGGAGCTGTTTTTT.

The rearrangement joins TRBV6-5 to TRBJ1-5; D possibly corresponds to TRBD1 (5 bases). The CDR3 totals 14 residues. Between the trimmed V and J ends, which lost 8 bases and 7 bases, there was a span of 18 bases. Germline lookup yields CDR1 MNHEY and CDR2 SVGAGI. The DNA for the CDR3 is TGTGCCAGCGGGGGAGGCCTTCGGGACCAGCCCCAGCATTTT. Translation: CASGGGLRDQPQHF.

The chain joins TRBV18 to TRBJ2-5; D is ambiguous. This CDR3 region has 13 residues. V was cut by 5 bases and J by 1 base, with 8 bases left in between. The germline CDR1 and CDR2 sequences are KGHSH and LQKENI. CDR3 DNA: TGTGCCAGCTCAAACCCCAGCCAAGAGACCCAGTACTTC. Its translation is CASSNPSQETQYF. Complete variable domain (other parts from reference TRBV18 and TRBJ2-5): NAGVMQNPRHLVRRRGQEARLRCSPMKGHSHVYWYRQLPEEGLKFMVYLQKENIIDESGMPKERFSAEFPKEGPSILRIQQVVRGDSAAYFCASSNPSQETQYFGPGTRLLVL.

This sequence joins TRBV11-2 and TRBJ2-7, with 11 bases lining up with TRBD2. In germline, CDR1 is SGHAT, CDR2 FQNNGV. The V segment lost 5 bases and the J segment 0 bases; nucleotides outside the gene matches: 3. CDR3 length equals 15 residues. In nucleotides, the CDR3 is TGTGCCAGCAGCAGACTAGCGGGGAGCTCCTACGAGCAGTACTTC. Translating gives CASSRLAGSSYEQYF.

The genes are TRBV11-2 and TRBJ2-1, with 8 bases that match TRBD2. The germline V gene has CDR1 SGHAT and CDR2 FQNNGV. Trimming cost V 1 base and J 0 bases; bases outside gene matches: 8. The CDR3 contains 18 residues. The CDR3 bases are TGTGCCAGCAGCTTAGTAATCGCGGGGGGAGGCTCCTACAATGAGCAGTTCTTC. Translation: CASSLVIAGGGSYNEQFF.

The chain links TRBV28 to TRBJ2-3; unclear D gene. With 2 bases removed from V and 10 bases from J, the gap between germline ends came to 10 bases. Per the germline V gene, CDR1 is MDHEN and CDR2 is SYDVKM. The CDR3 extends over 12 amino acids. CDR3 region: CASSLPPRPQYF. CDR3 nucleotides: TGTGCCAGCAGTTTACCGCCCAGGCCGCAGTATTTT.

The V gene is TRBV5-1, the J gene TRBJ1-4; no clear D. CDR1 is SGHRS and CDR2 is YFSETQ in the germline V gene. V shed 4 bases and J shed 4 bases, with 8 bases lying between them. The CDR3 totals 13 residues. In DNA form, the CDR3 reads TGCGCCAGCAGCCCTGAAGTTAATGAAAAACTGTTTTTT. This sequence encodes CASSPEVNEKLFF.

The chain links TRBV14 to TRBJ2-4; D is tentatively TRBD1 or TRBD2 (5 bases each). The CDR3 extends over 15 amino acids. With 3 bases removed from V and 0 bases from J, the gap between germline ends came to 9 bases. Per the germline V gene, CDR1 is SGHDN and CDR2 is FVKESK. CDR3 nucleotide sequence: TGTGCCAGCAGCCAGGGACCGATAGCCAAAAACATTCAGTACTTC. Translation gives CASSQGPIAKNIQYF.

Written as DNA, the CDR3 is TGTGCCAGCCTCCACGGGCCCTACAATGAGCAGTTCTTC. Translated, it gives CASLHGPYNEQFF. This chain uses TRBV6-6 with TRBJ2-1; D call uncertain. Germline CDR1 is MNHNY and CDR2 is SVGAGI (reference sequence). The CDR3 sequence is 13 residues long. The V gene lost 8 bases and the J gene lost 2 bases, with 10 bases spanning the gap.

This chain links TRBV2 with TRBJ2-1; TRBD2 matches at 9 bases. Looked up from germline, CDR1 is SNHLY and CDR2 is FYNNEI. The CDR3 has 14 amino acids. With 6 bases clipped from V and 7 bases from J, the junction kept 7 bases outside the gene matches. For the CDR3, the DNA is TGTGCCAGCAGGGAATCCAGCGGGAGGAATGAGCAGTTCTTC. Translated, it gives CASRESSGRNEQFF.